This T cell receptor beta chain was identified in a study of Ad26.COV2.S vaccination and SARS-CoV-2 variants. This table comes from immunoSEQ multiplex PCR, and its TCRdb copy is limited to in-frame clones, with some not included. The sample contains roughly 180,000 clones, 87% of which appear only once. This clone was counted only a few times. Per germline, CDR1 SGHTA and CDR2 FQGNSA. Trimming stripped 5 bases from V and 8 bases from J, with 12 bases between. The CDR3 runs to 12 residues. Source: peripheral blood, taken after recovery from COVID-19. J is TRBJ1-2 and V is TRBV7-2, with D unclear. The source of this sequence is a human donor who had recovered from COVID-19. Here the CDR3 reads CASSPGQRGYTF. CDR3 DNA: TGTGCCAGCAGCCCCGGCCAACGCGGCTACACCTTC.